The 8 T cell receptor beta chains reported below all come from one sample, sequenced in a study of identical twins. Using its own MiXCR run on the 5' RACE reads, TCRdb lists one record per CDR3 protein. The sample holds more than 1.5 million distinct CDR3 sequences; under 35% are singletons and the top ten take approximately 0.29%. The sequencing input was cord blood. These TCRs come from a newborn girl in good health.

This clonotype was recorded a few times. The CDR3 loop is CASHRGKDTEAFF. The DNA of the CDR3 is TGTGCCAGCCACAGGGGGAAGGACACTGAAGCTTTCTTT. The V call is TRBV6-1, the J call TRBJ1-1, with TRBD1 identical over 8 bases. The CDR3 is 13 amino acids. With V trimmed by 8 bases and J by 3 bases, 5 bases remained unmatched. Germline values: CDR1 MNHNS, CDR2 SASEGT.

Only a few counts were recorded for this clonotype. This rearrangement joins TRBV25-1 to TRBJ1-1, with TRBD1 identical over 9 bases. Looked up from germline, CDR1 is MGHDK and CDR2 is SYGVNS. This CDR3 is 14 amino acids long. V was clipped by 4 bases and J by 4 bases; unmatched bases: 4. In nucleotides, the CDR3 is TGTGCCAGCAGTGGCGGGACAGGGAGCACTGAAGCTTTCTTT. This gives the protein CASSGGTGSTEAFF.

V is TRBV28 and J is TRBJ2-1; D gene ambiguous. Per the germline V gene, CDR1 is MDHEN and CDR2 is SYDVKM. This CDR3 has 14 residues. V was cut by 3 bases and J by 5 bases, with 11 bases left in between. The CDR3 DNA reads as TGTGCCAGCAGTTTCGAATCTGAAAACAATGAGCAGTTCTTC. Amino acids: CASSFESENNEQFF.

Only a few counts were recorded for this clonotype. The chain carries TRBV25-1 and TRBJ2-1; TRBD2 matches at 13 bases. V gave up 8 bases and J gave up 2 bases; unmatched junction bases: 9. The CDR3 totals 17 residues. Germline lookup yields CDR1 MGHDK and CDR2 SYGVNS. CDR3 nucleotide sequence: TGTGCCAGCGAGGGACTAGCGGGGTTCCGCACCTACAATGAGCAGTTCTTC. Protein sequence: CASEGLAGFRTYNEQFF. Filled out from reference TRBV25-1 and TRBJ2-1, the complete variable domain reads EADIYQTPRYLVIGTGKKITLECSQTMGHDKMYWYQQDPGMELHLIHYSYGVNSTEKGDLSSESTVSRIRTEHFPLTLESARPSHTSQYLCASEGLAGFRTYNEQFFGPGTRLTVL.

On this clonotype itself: One end of the junction does not line up with germline, which may come from a read error. This chain connects TRBV5-5 to TRBJ1-1, with D unresolved. The CDR3 loop spans 16 amino acids. Looked up from germline, CDR1 is SGHKS and CDR2 is YYEKEE (reference sequence). Written as DNA, the CDR3 is TGTGCCAGCAGCTTGAGGGAATCCTTGGGGAACACTGCAGCTTTCTTT. It codes for CASSLRESLGNTAAFF.

About this clonotype itself: A read error may account for a junction end that differs from germline. The chain has TRBV5-1 and TRBJ2-1, with 7 nucleotides matching TRBD1. CDR1 is SGHRS, CDR2 YFSETQ, per germline. The CDR3 consists of 15 residues. In DNA, the CDR3 is TGCGCCAGCAAGCTACAGGGGTGGGCTTGGAATGAACAGTTCTTC. Its protein product is CASKLQGWAWNEQFF.

V usage is TRBV4-1 and J usage is TRBJ1-4; 9 bases align to TRBD1. The germline V gene encodes CDR1 MGHRA and CDR2 YSYEKL. With V trimmed by 5 bases and J by 6 bases, 7 bases remained unmatched. The CDR3 is made up of 15 amino acids. The CDR3 is CASSKWTGEYEKLFF. CDR3 DNA sequence: TGCGCCAGCAGCAAATGGACAGGGGAGTATGAAAAACTGTTTTTT.

The chain combines TRBV4-1 with TRBJ1-5, with D maybe TRBD1 (6 bases). The CDR3 sequence is 15 residues long. Trimming took 1 base from V and 2 from J, leaving 9 bases between them. Germline values: CDR1 MGHRA, CDR2 YSYEKL. DNA of the CDR3: TGCGCCAGCAGCCAAGGAGGGGGAGGCAATCAGCCCCAGCATTTT. Translating gives CASSQGGGGNQPQHF.